The T cell receptor (beta chain) under discussion was sequenced for a study of control samples from healthy donors and cancer patients. Trimming removed 5 bases from V and 0 bases from J, with 11 bases in between. CDR3 size: 16 residues. CDR1 is SGHAT, CDR2 FQNNGV, per germline. This clone was seen at least ten times. Assay: immunoSEQ multiplex PCR; the TCRdb copy retains only in-frame clones and omits some. The table has around 80,000 clones, around 92% seen once. The receptor comes from a man aged 45-65 years in good health. The gene calls are TRBV11-2 and TRBJ1-6; D is undetermined. Sequenced sample: blood. DNA for the CDR3: TGTGCCAGCAGCCCCATGAGGAGCTCCTATAATTCACCCCTCCACTTT. The encoded protein is CASSPMRSSYNSPLHF.